The entry below describes one T cell receptor beta chain. CDR3 length equals 16 residues. J was trimmed by 0 bases and V by 6 bases; bases with no gene match: 6. The germline V gene has CDR1 MDHEN and CDR2 SYDVKM. Assay: immunoSEQ multiplex PCR; the TCRdb copy retains only in-frame clones and omits some. The sample shows 20,000 to 30,000 clones, roughly 84% of them seen only once. This sample stems from a study of PD-L1 blockade in urothelial cancer. Sequencing used PBMCs, obtained around atezolizumab (anti-PD-L1) treatment. This receptor was obtained from a man aged 65-85 years with urothelial cancer. This chain connects TRBV28 to TRBJ2-1; 9 nucleotides align to TRBD2. The CDR3 bases are TGTGCCAGCAGCTCGACTAGCGGAAGCTCCTACAATGAGCAGTTCTTC. This translates into CASSSTSGSSYNEQFF. Full variable domain (rest looked up from reference TRBV28 and TRBJ2-1): DVKVTQSSRYLVKRTGEKVFLECVQDMDHENMFWYRQDPGLGLRLIYFSYDVKMKEKGDIPEGYSVSREKKERFSLILESASTNQTSMYLCASSSTSGSSYNEQFFGPGTRLTVL.